The 29 T cell receptor beta chains reported below all come from one sample, sequenced in a study of cytomegalovirus exposure and HLA in healthy donors. This PCR relied on a set of 60 Vbeta primers and 13 Jbeta primers. The protocol was immunoSEQ multiplex PCR, while the TCRdb copy is restricted to in-frame clones and leaves out a portion. The sample holds under 200,000 clones; roughly 75% are singletons and the top ten take 5.7%. The material sequenced was PBMCs. Every receptor here comes from a man aged 35 to 55 in good health and CMV-seronegative.

The chain combines TRBV27 with TRBJ2-7, with D possibly matching TRBD2 (6 bases). Germline CDR1 MNHEY, CDR2 SMNVEV (reference sequence). The CDR3 is made up of 16 amino acids. V was shortened by 3 bases and J by 5 bases, with 20 bases between the two germline ends. The CDR3 protein is CASSLGWGGKDHEQYF. CDR3 DNA: TGTGCCAGCAGTTTGGGGTGGGGCGGGAAAGATCACGAGCAGTACTTC.

This clone came up a few times. The chain carries TRBV6-5 and TRBJ2-1, with D perhaps matching TRBD2 (6 bases). The ends were cut back, 5 bases at V and 6 bases at J, with 11 bases in the middle. The germline CDR1 and CDR2 sequences are MNHEY and SVGAGI. CDR3 length: 13 residues. The CDR3 coding sequence is TGTGCCAGCAGTCTCCGGGGGATCAATGAGCAGTTCTTC. This codes for CASSLRGINEQFF.

The chain couples TRBV6-5 to TRBJ2-1, with D possibly being TRBD1 (6 bases). Germline V gene sequence: CDR1 MNHEY, CDR2 SVGAGI. V was trimmed by 4 bases and J by 4 bases, leaving 14 bases between them. The CDR3 consists of 15 residues. The CDR3 here is CASSLQGNPYNEQFF. Here the CDR3 DNA reads TGTGCCAGCAGTTTACAGGGCAACCCTTACAATGAGCAGTTCTTC.

J is TRBJ2-1 and V is TRBV11-3; the D gene is possibly TRBD2 (5 bases). CDR1 is SGHNT and CDR2 is YENEEA in the germline V gene. V was shortened by 0 bases and J by 5 bases, with 11 bases between the two germline ends. The CDR3 is made up of 15 amino acids. CDR3 coding DNA: TGTGCCAGCAGCTTAGATCAGCGGCAGAACAATGAGCAGTTCTTC. This sequence encodes CASSLDQRQNNEQFF.

About this clone itself: The germline gene is not matched at one end of the junction; a read error may be the cause. The rearrangement joins TRBV2 to TRBJ1-6; 7 nucleotides agree with TRBD1. There are 14 residues in the CDR3. Germline values: CDR1 SNHLY, CDR2 FYNNEI. The DNA of the CDR3 is TGTGCCAGCAGTGAGGGACAGCTGAATTCGCCCCTCCACTTT. Protein: CASSEGQLNSPLHF.

The chain uses TRBV27 and TRBJ2-2; the D gene is possibly TRBD1 (6 bases). Trimming shortened V by 0 bases and J by 6 bases, and 17 bases separated the two germline ends. Germline CDR1 reads MNHEY; CDR2 reads SMNVEV (reference sequence). The CDR3 covers 17 residues. The CDR3, as DNA: TGTGCCAGCAGTTTATCAGGAACCTGGGACATGCCCGGGGAGCTGTTTTTT. Translating it yields CASSLSGTWDMPGELFF.

The chain recombines TRBV6-5 with TRBJ1-2, with 8 bases aligning to TRBD1. The length of the CDR3 is 15 residues. Trimming removed 2 bases from V and 2 bases from J; junction bases left unmatched: 4. Germline V lookup: CDR1 MNHEY, CDR2 SVGAGI. The CDR3 DNA reads as TGTGCCAGCAGTTACGCCTCAGGGGGCAACTATGGCTACACCTTC. It specifies CASSYASGGNYGYTF.

V usage is TRBV19 and J usage is TRBJ2-7; no clear D gene. This CDR3 has 16 residues. CDR1 is LNHDA, CDR2 SQIVND, per germline (reference sequence). V was clipped by 3 bases and J by 5 bases, with 20 bases between them. DNA for the CDR3: TGTGCCAGTAGTATGGGCGTAGGCGTCAGGCAGGACGAGCAGTACTTC. Amino acid sequence: CASSMGVGVRQDEQYF. The whole variable domain, filled in from reference TRBV19 and TRBJ2-7, reads DGGITQSPKYLFRKEGQNVTLSCEQNLNHDAMYWYRQDPGQGLRLIYYSQIVNDFQKGDIAEGYSVSREKKESFPLTVTSAQKNPTAFYLCASSMGVGVRQDEQYFGPGTRLTVT.

The V call is TRBV10-1, the J call TRBJ1-5; tentatively, D is TRBD1 (6 bases). Trimming removed 0 bases from V and 4 bases from J, with 13 bases in between. Germline values: CDR1 WNHNN, CDR2 SYGVQD (reference sequence). The CDR3 contains 16 residues. As DNA, the CDR3 is TGCGCCAGCAGTGAGTCATCAGGACAGCCAAATCAGCCCCAGCATTTT. This codes for CASSESSGQPNQPQHF.

This chain joins TRBV7-7 and TRBJ2-3; TRBD2 matches 7 bases. This CDR3 is built from 13 residues. V was clipped by 11 bases and J by 2 bases; unmatched bases: 7. In germline, CDR1 is SSHAT, CDR2 FNYEAQ (reference sequence). Here the CDR3 reads CASAGRPTDTQYF. The CDR3 region has the DNA TGTGCCTCAGCGGGGCGGCCCACAGATACGCAGTATTTT.

The chain joins TRBV7-2 to TRBJ2-7, with 11 bases matching TRBD2. Trimming took 5 bases from V and 0 from J; bases not matched to a gene: 3. The CDR3 runs to 15 residues. Germline V lookup: CDR1 SGHTA, CDR2 FQGNSA. This CDR3 is CASSEGLADSYEQYF. The CDR3 DNA is TGTGCCAGCAGCGAGGGACTAGCGGACTCCTACGAGCAGTACTTC.

This chain uses TRBV5-8 with TRBJ1-2, with 7 nucleotides matching TRBD1. Germline CDR1 reads SGHTS; CDR2 reads YDEGEE. With 0 bases clipped from V and 2 bases from J, the junction kept 1 base outside the gene matches. The CDR3 has 14 residues. The CDR3 region has the DNA TGTGCCAGCAGCTTGGGGGGACAGAACTATGGCTACACCTTC. The encoded protein is CASSLGGQNYGYTF.

This clone was picked up a small number of times. The J gene is TRBJ2-1, the V gene TRBV5-1; a possible D gene is TRBD2 (5 bases). In germline, CDR1 is SGHRS, CDR2 YFSETQ. The CDR3 sequence is 10 residues long. The CDR3 bases are TGCGCACTTAGCGAGAATGAGCAGTTCTTC. It translates to CALSENEQFF.

V gene TRBV2 combines with J gene TRBJ1-1; D not resolved. Trimming left V 8 bases short and J 0 bases short, with 13 bases between. This CDR3 region has 14 residues. Germline CDR1 SNHLY, CDR2 FYNNEI. The CDR3 sequence is CASGGRLMNTEAFF. The DNA of the CDR3 is TGTGCCAGCGGCGGGCGGCTCATGAACACTGAAGCTTTCTTT.

The chain carries TRBV4-1 and TRBJ2-7; 7 bases are a match to TRBD2. V shed 6 bases, J shed 4 bases, and the junction held 15 bases outside the gene matches. Germline loops: CDR1 MGHRA, CDR2 YSYEKL. The CDR3 is 16 residues long. CDR3 bases: TGCGCCAGCAGTGAAAACCCCGGCGGGAGTCGGTACGAGCAGTACTTC. It is translated as CASSENPGGSRYEQYF.

This sequence joins TRBV29-1 and TRBJ2-1; 7 bases fit TRBD2. The CDR3 consists of 12 residues. In germline, CDR1 is SQVTM, CDR2 ANQGSEA. Trimming took 4 bases from V and 7 from J; bases not matched to a gene: 4. The CDR3 DNA sequence: TGCAGCGTTGGCGGGGGAGGAAATGAGCAGTTCTTC. This translates into CSVGGGGNEQFF.

The rearrangement links TRBV14 to TRBJ1-6; D not resolved. The V end lost 0 bases, the J end lost 8 bases, and 14 bases lay between the germline ends. The CDR3 extends over 16 amino acids. The germline V gene has CDR1 SGHDN and CDR2 FVKESK. The DNA of the CDR3 is TGTGCCAGCAGCCAAGATCTAGGCAGCGTCTATTCACCCCTCCACTTT. Its protein product is CASSQDLGSVYSPLHF. Full variable domain (missing parts from reference TRBV14 and TRBJ1-6): EAGVTQFPSHSVIEKGQTVTLRCDPISGHDNLYWYRRVMGKEIKFLLHFVKESKQDESGMPNNRFLAERTGGTYSTLKVQPAELEDSGVYFCASSQDLGSVYSPLHFGNGTRLTVT.

The DNA for the CDR3 is TGTGCCAGCAGCTTATCTAGGAGGTGGTATAATTCACCCCTCCACTTT. Translated, it gives CASSLSRRWYNSPLHF. The J gene is TRBJ1-6, the V gene TRBV11-2; D gene uncertain. Germline V gene lookup returns CDR1 SGHAT and CDR2 FQNNGV. V shed 2 bases and J shed 4 bases, with 12 bases lying between them. The length of the CDR3 is 16 residues.

The gene calls are TRBV11-3 and TRBJ1-1; tentatively, D is TRBD1 (5 bases). CDR1 is SGHNT and CDR2 is YENEEA in the germline V gene. Trimming removed 5 bases at V and 0 bases at J, with 16 bases between. The CDR3 is made up of 16 amino acids. The CDR3 sequence: CASSPPTAGMNTEAFF. For the CDR3, the DNA is TGTGCCAGCAGCCCTCCCACGGCAGGGATGAACACTGAAGCTTTCTTT. The complete variable domain, with remaining parts taken from reference TRBV11-3 and TRBJ1-1, reads EAGVVQSPRYKIIEKKQPVAFWCNPISGHNTLYWYLQNLGQGPELLIRYENEEAVDDSQLPKDRFSAERLKGVDSTLKIQPAELGDSAVYLCASSPPTAGMNTEAFFGQGTRLTVV.

This chain uses TRBV19 with TRBJ2-7, with TRBD2 matching over 7 bases. This CDR3 spans 15 amino acids. Per germline, CDR1 LNHDA and CDR2 SQIVND (reference sequence). After removal of 3 bases from V and 0 bases from J, the junction contained 5 bases not matched to a gene. Here the CDR3 reads CASSMTGGSSYEQYF. The CDR3 DNA is TGTGCCAGTAGTATGACGGGGGGAAGCTCCTACGAGCAGTACTTC.

The chain combines TRBV10-2 with TRBJ2-5, with 7 bases aligning to TRBD1. CDR1 is WSHSY, CDR2 SAAADI, per germline. J lost 1 base, V lost 6 bases, and 5 bases had no gene match. The length of the CDR3 is 14 residues. This CDR3 reads CASRDGTVQETQYF. CDR3 DNA sequence: TGCGCCAGCAGAGATGGGACAGTCCAAGAGACCCAGTACTTC.

The CDR3 DNA reads TGTGCCAGCAGCACCACACAGGACTCCTACGAGCAGTACTTC. This encodes CASSTTQDSYEQYF. This rearrangement joins TRBV7-6 to TRBJ2-7, with D possibly TRBD1 on 5 matching bases. Trimming removed 5 bases from V and 0 bases from J, with 11 bases in between. CDR1 and CDR2 (germline): SGHVS, FNYEAQ. This CDR3 region has 14 residues.

The chain uses TRBV5-1 and TRBJ1-4, with D tentatively TRBD1 (6 bases). CDR3 length equals 15 residues. In germline, CDR1 is SGHRS, CDR2 YFSETQ. V was shortened by 3 bases and J by 5 bases, with 14 bases between the two germline ends. The chain's CDR3 is CASSSGGGSNEKLFF. The CDR3 nucleotides are TGCGCCAGCAGCTCGGGTGGGGGCTCGAATGAAAAACTGTTTTTT.

DNA of the CDR3: TGCGCCAGCAGCTTGGCAAACGAGCAGTACTTC. Encoded protein: CASSLANEQYF. J is TRBJ2-7 and V is TRBV5-1; the D is unclear. This CDR3 region has 11 residues. Trimming removed 0 bases at V and 5 bases at J, with 3 bases between. The germline CDR1 and CDR2 sequences are SGHRS and YFSETQ.

Regarding this clone: This same CDR3 is encoded by further DNA sequences in the sample. The chain recombines TRBV6-1 with TRBJ1-2, with TRBD1 identical over 7 bases. The CDR3 extends over 12 amino acids. After removal of 6 bases from V and 5 bases from J, the junction contained 3 bases not matched to a gene. Germline V gene data show CDR1 as MNHNS and CDR2 as SASEGT. Here the CDR3 reads CASRGTAYGYTF. CDR3 DNA: TGTGCCAGCAGAGGGACAGCTTATGGCTACACCTTC.

The chain uses TRBV9 and TRBJ2-2; D might be TRBD1 (6 bases). V was clipped by 4 bases and J by 9 bases, with 19 bases between them. The CDR3 is made up of 15 amino acids. Per germline, CDR1 SGDLS and CDR2 YYNGEE. In DNA form, the CDR3 reads TGTGCCAGCAGCCCCGACCCGACAGGCCTCCGGGAGCTGTTTTTT. It specifies CASSPDPTGLRELFF.

The chain recombines TRBV18 with TRBJ1-2, with D possibly being TRBD1 (6 bases). The V and J ends lost 5 bases and 2 bases respectively, with 15 bases between them. This CDR3 region has 15 residues. Germline CDR1 KGHSH, CDR2 LQKENI. CDR3 residues: CASSKRGGPNYGYTF. As DNA, the CDR3 is TGTGCCAGCTCAAAAAGAGGGGGTCCCAACTATGGCTACACCTTC.

The chain carries TRBV7-9 and TRBJ2-7; D is possibly TRBD1 (6 bases). There are 12 residues in the CDR3. V gave up 6 bases and J gave up 4 bases, with 10 bases separating them. The germline V gene has CDR1 SEHNR and CDR2 FQNEAQ (reference sequence). The CDR3 bases are TGTGCCAGCAGTCCAGGGGCGTACGAGCAGTACTTC. Amino acid sequence: CASSPGAYEQYF.

The J gene is TRBJ2-7, the V gene TRBV11-3; 7 nucleotides match TRBD2. The germline CDR1 and CDR2 sequences are SGHNT and YENEEA. This CDR3 contains 12 residues. V gave up 8 bases and J gave up 4 bases; unmatched junction bases: 5. The CDR3 here is CASGRGEYEQYF. Written as DNA, the CDR3 is TGTGCCAGCGGGAGGGGTGAATACGAGCAGTACTTC.